This T cell receptor beta chain was identified in a study of shared clonotypes between healthy human individuals. Study-wide results and caveats: Deeper or shallower sequencing was expected to change how clonotypes are shared among donors.

Measured with immunoSEQ multiplex PCR; TCRdb has only the in-frame clones, and not every one. The sample has about 730,000 clones; roughly two thirds are singletons. Remarks on this clone: Its antigen is not known.

The V gene end was trimmed by 3 bases and the J gene end by 2 bases; junction bases not matched to a gene: 9. This CDR3 is built from 17 residues. CDR1 and CDR2 from the germline V gene are SGHRS and YFSETQ. Sequences were obtained from memory CD4+ T cells sorted from blood. Subset given: CD45RA-negative fraction. The rearrangement links TRBV5-1 to TRBJ2-3, with 10 bases aligning to TRBD2. The clonotype was recovered from a woman aged 30 to 39 in good health. The CDR3 bases are TGCGCCAGCAGCTCCACAATAGCGGGAGGAGACACAGATACGCAGTATTTT. Translation: CASSSTIAGGDTDTQYF.